This note documents a single T cell receptor (beta chain) sequence. Its antigen is unidentified. By way of CD45RO/CCR7/CD25/CD127/CD95/CD27, the CD4+ regulatory, stem cell-like memory, central memory and naive cells were sorted. From germline, CDR1 is MGHDK and CDR2 SYGVNS. Trimming left V 5 bases short and J 1 base short, with 13 bases between. This CDR3 region has 15 residues. This sample is drawn from a study of beta chain features in type 1 diabetes. Study-wide results and limits: VDJ junctions from type 1 diabetes patients carried fewer insertions and larger deletions. Still unanswered here is whether HLA type influences TCRB rearrangement. An over-representation of cells with high TCR expression could result from cDNA sequencing. Type 1 diabetes patients had TCRB CDR3s that were shorter (moderately but significantly so) in all four CD4+ subsets.

The whole isolated RNA underwent reverse transcription, so sequencing captured expressed TCRB transcripts. Using immunoSEQ multiplex PCR, the repertoire was profiled, and TCRdb retains in-frame clones only, with some absent. The sample has under 150,000 clones, 17% seen once. Sample: central memory CD4+ T cells from blood. This TCR derives from a man younger than 35 with type 1 diabetes. The chain links TRBV25-1 to TRBJ2-3, with D possibly TRBD1 on 6 matching bases. The CDR3 spells CASSRQTGRTDTQYF. DNA of the CDR3: TGTGCCAGCAGTAGACAAACAGGGCGCACAGATACGCAGTATTTT.